Presented here are 6 T cell receptor beta chains from one specimen sequenced in a study of long-term antiretroviral therapy in people with HIV. Runs used v3.0 of the immunoSEQ assay and were done at survey level. Method: immunoSEQ multiplex PCR; TCRdb's copy keeps in-frame clones and lacks some. Of about 12,000 clones listed, about 80% were seen once; the top ten hold approximately 18%. The sequenced sample was unsorted PBMCs, obtained about 7.9 years after starting antiretroviral therapy. Receptors were obtained from a man aged 50 to 60 with HIV.

The CDR3 bases are TGTGCCAGCAGCTCCCAAGAGACCCAGTACTTC. Translating it yields CASSSQETQYF. The V call is TRBV7-9, the J call TRBJ2-5, with no clear D. V gave up 4 bases and J gave up 1 base, with 1 base separating them. Germline assignment: CDR1 SEHNR and CDR2 FQNEAQ (reference sequence). The CDR3 covers 11 residues.

The chain combines TRBV25-1 with TRBJ2-1, with D tentatively TRBD1 or TRBD2 (5 bases each). The CDR3 consists of 14 residues. Trimming removed 2 bases at V and 5 bases at J, with 10 bases between. Germline V gene lookup returns CDR1 MGHDK and CDR2 SYGVNS. CDR3 sequence: CASSEGSGHNEQFF. CDR3 bases: TGTGCCAGCAGTGAAGGGTCGGGGCACAATGAGCAGTTCTTC.

The chain is built from TRBV27 and TRBJ2-7; the D is unclear. From germline, CDR1 is MNHEY and CDR2 SMNVEV (reference sequence). CDR3 length: 14 amino acids. Deletions cut 5 bases from V and 2 bases from J, with 13 bases between. The CDR3 reads CASSPGIGPYEQYF. The CDR3 DNA reads TGTGCCAGCAGTCCCGGAATCGGTCCCTACGAGCAGTACTTC.

The V call is TRBV19, the J call TRBJ2-6, with D perhaps being TRBD1 or TRBD2 (5 bases each). Germline V CDR1 and CDR2: LNHDA, SQIVND (reference sequence). The CDR3 runs 14 residues. The V end was cut by 4 bases, the J end by 12 bases, with 16 bases between. The CDR3 region has the DNA TGTGCCAGTAGTAGGGACCCAGCTTCACGCGTCCTGACTTTC. As protein: CASSRDPASRVLTF.

The gene calls are TRBV30 and TRBJ2-7; D is unclear. Germline CDR1 GTSNPN, CDR2 SVGIG (reference sequence). This CDR3 has 12 residues. V lost 3 bases and J 0 bases, leaving 6 bases between the germline ends. The CDR3 protein is CAWSPTSYEQYF. As DNA, the CDR3 is TGTGCCTGGAGCCCTACCTCCTACGAGCAGTACTTC.

This clone was found once. The chain joins TRBV7-8 to TRBJ1-5, with 7 bases aligning to TRBD1. Germline values: CDR1 SGHVS, CDR2 FQNEAQ. CDR3 length: 17 amino acids. With 4 bases clipped from V and 0 bases from J, the junction kept 9 bases outside the gene matches. Here the CDR3 DNA reads TGTGCCAGCAGCTGGGCCGGGACAGAGTATAGCAATCAGCCCCAGCATTTT. The encoded protein is CASSWAGTEYSNQPQHF.